Presented here are 22 T cell receptor beta chains from one specimen sequenced in a study of T cells in Graves' hyperthyroidism and ophthalmopathy. Amplified TCR beta CDR3 regions derived from RNA transcripts. The TCR CDR3 was amplified in a first-round RT-PCR using the HTBI primer set. TCRdb analysed the multiplex PCR reads with MiXCR anew, one entry per CDR3 protein. The table records nearly 250,000 distinct CDR3 sequences, about 24% of them present only once. The sequenced material came from blood. The receptors here all came from a woman aged 40 to 50 with Graves' ophthalmopathy.

This clonotype was seen repeatedly, ten times or more. The rearrangement links TRBV7-2 to TRBJ2-2; the D is unclear. CDR3 length equals 14 residues. V gave up 2 bases and J gave up 0 bases, with 4 bases separating them. Germline V gives CDR1 SGHTA, CDR2 FQGNSA. Here the CDR3 DNA reads TGTGCCAGCAGCTTATTCTCGAACACCGGGGAGCTGTTTTTT. It translates to CASSLFSNTGELFF.

This clonotype showed up many times. The gene calls are TRBV11-2 and TRBJ2-7; 7 bases match TRBD1. The CDR3 contains 15 residues. Trimming at V came to 6 bases and at J to 0 bases, leaving 8 bases not matched to a gene. The germline CDR1 and CDR2 sequences are SGHAT and FQNNGV. In DNA form, the CDR3 reads TGTGCCAGCAGTTCGACAGGACAGGACTCCTACGAGCAGTACTTC. Encoded protein: CASSSTGQDSYEQYF.

This clonotype was seen ten or more times. This sequence joins TRBV2 and TRBJ2-4; 10 nucleotides match TRBD2. Germline-derived CDR1 and CDR2 are SNHLY and FYNNEI. The CDR3 consists of 17 residues. Trimming took 1 base from V and 8 from J; bases not matched to a gene: 11. The CDR3 DNA reads as TGTGCCAGCAGTGAAGGCCGACGCCTAGCGGGAGCGGACATTCAGTACTTC. Translated, it gives CASSEGRRLAGADIQYF.

The gene calls are TRBV12-3 or TRBV12-4 and TRBJ1-1; TRBD1 might be the D (6 bases). The CDR3 sequence is 12 residues long. The V end lost 3 bases, the J end lost 11 bases, and 13 bases lay between the germline ends. DNA for the CDR3: TGTGCCAGCAGTTTCGGCACAGGGAGGGCTTTCTTT. It encodes CASSFGTGRAFF.

The sample holds many counts of this clonotype. The chain combines TRBV9 with TRBJ2-7, with D possibly matching TRBD2 (6 bases). Germline assignment: CDR1 SGDLS and CDR2 YYNGEE. V lost 1 base and J 5 bases, leaving 19 bases between the germline ends. This CDR3 contains 16 residues. For the CDR3, the DNA is TGTGCCAGCAGCGTATACGGGGAGGCCCGGGCCGACGAGCAGTACTTC. This encodes CASSVYGEARADEQYF.

This clonotype was detected many times. This chain joins TRBV18 and TRBJ1-2; D remains ambiguous. Germline V lookup: CDR1 KGHSH, CDR2 LQKENI. V lost 0 bases and J 4 bases, leaving 9 bases between the germline ends. The CDR3 length is 14 residues. Written as DNA, the CDR3 is TGTGCCAGCTCACCACCGGGTAGCTTCTATGGCTACACCTTC. Amino acids: CASSPPGSFYGYTF.

The sample holds many counts of this clonotype. Here the CDR3 reads CASSSLGGGRMYEQYF. CDR3 nucleotides: TGTGCCAGCAGCTCCCTCGGGGGCGGGAGAATGTACGAGCAGTACTTC. The chain combines TRBV13 with TRBJ2-7; TRBD2 might be the D (7 bases). V lost 4 bases, J lost 4 bases, and 20 bases lay in between. Germline V gene data show CDR1 as PRHDT and CDR2 as FYEKMQ (reference sequence). The CDR3 covers 16 residues.

V gene TRBV12-3 or TRBV12-4 combines with J gene TRBJ2-2; D possibly matches TRBD1 or TRBD2 (5 bases each). The V gene lost 2 bases and the J gene lost 6 bases, with 13 bases spanning the gap. This CDR3 contains 15 residues. CDR3 sequence: CASSLSVLGAGELFF. CDR3 nucleotides: TGTGCCAGCAGTTTATCTGTGTTGGGGGCCGGGGAGCTGTTTTTT.

This clonotype was counted a few times. This chain uses TRBV11-2 with TRBJ2-5, with TRBD1 identical over 7 bases. V was clipped by 5 bases and J by 2 bases; unmatched bases: 8. Germline V gene data show CDR1 as SGHAT and CDR2 as FQNNGV. The CDR3 is 15 amino acids. The CDR3 here is CASSARDRPQETQYF. In nucleotides, the CDR3 is TGTGCCAGCAGCGCCCGGGACAGACCTCAAGAGACCCAGTACTTC. Full variable domain (rest looked up from reference TRBV11-2 and TRBJ2-5): EAGVAQSPRYKIIEKRQSVAFWCNPISGHATLYWYQQILGQGPKLLIQFQNNGVVDDSQLPKDRFSAERLKGVDSTLKIQPAKLEDSAVYLCASSARDRPQETQYFGPGTRLLVL.

This clonotype was observed many times. The chain is built from TRBV10-3 and TRBJ1-2; 8 bases line up with TRBD1. Per germline, CDR1 ENHRY and CDR2 SYGVKD. The CDR3 contains 15 residues. The V segment lost 4 bases and the J segment 3 bases; nucleotides outside the gene matches: 7. CDR3 in DNA: TGTGCCATCAGTGGCGAAGGACAGGGTGACTATGGCTACACCTTC. It codes for CAISGEGQGDYGYTF.

This clonotype appeared many times. This chain links TRBV10-3 with TRBJ2-7, with D perhaps being TRBD1 or TRBD2 (5 bases each). Germline CDR1 is ENHRY and CDR2 is SYGVKD. The V end lost 4 bases, the J end lost 6 bases, and 16 bases lay between the germline ends. This CDR3 has 14 residues. This CDR3 reads CAISVVDWGSEQYF. The CDR3 DNA reads TGTGCCATCAGTGTTGTGGATTGGGGGTCCGAGCAGTACTTC.

This chain links TRBV28 with TRBJ1-5, with D uncertain. This CDR3 spans 13 amino acids. The germline V gene has CDR1 MDHEN and CDR2 SYDVKM. Trimming took 3 bases from V and 7 from J, leaving 10 bases between them. Here the CDR3 reads CASSFSVNQPQHF. Written as DNA, the CDR3 is TGTGCCAGCAGTTTCTCCGTGAACCAGCCCCAGCATTTT. The full variable domain, in which reference TRBV28 and TRBJ1-5 provide the parts outside the CDR3, is DVKVTQSSRYLVKRTGEKVFLECVQDMDHENMFWYRQDPGLGLRLIYFSYDVKMKEKGDIPEGYSVSREKKERFSLILESASTNQTSMYLCASSFSVNQPQHFGDGTRLSIL.

This clonotype occurred many times. CDR3 region: CASSPGGTAYEQYF. The CDR3 DNA sequence: TGTGCCAGCTCACCGGGAGGGACAGCCTACGAGCAGTACTTC. This chain connects TRBV18 to TRBJ2-7, with D perhaps being TRBD1 or TRBD2 (7 bases each). Germline V gene data show CDR1 as KGHSH and CDR2 as LQKENI. V gave up 3 bases and J gave up 2 bases, with 11 bases separating them. The CDR3 is made up of 14 amino acids.

This clonotype was seen ten or more times. V usage is TRBV7-2 and J usage is TRBJ2-7, with 11 nucleotides matching TRBD2. Germline CDR1 SGHTA, CDR2 FQGNSA. The CDR3 has 15 residues. J was trimmed by 12 bases and V by 0 bases; bases with no gene match: 10. In nucleotides, the CDR3 is TGTGCCAGCAGCTTAGCCCAACTAGCGGGAGCGGTGCGGTACTTC. Translating it yields CASSLAQLAGAVRYF. Full variable domain (remainder filled in from reference TRBV7-2 and TRBJ2-7): GAGVSQSPSNKVTEKGKDVELRCDPISGHTALYWYRQSLGQGLEFLIYFQGNSAPDKSGLPSDRFSAERTGGSVSTLTIQRTQQEDSAVYLCASSLAQLAGAVRYFGPGTRLTVT.

This clonotype was observed a handful of times. The gene calls are TRBV7-2 and TRBJ2-7, with 10 bases matching TRBD2. This CDR3 region has 15 residues. V shed 6 bases and J 0 bases; nucleotides not matched to a gene: 5. Per germline, CDR1 SGHTA and CDR2 FQGNSA. This CDR3 reads CASREAGGSSYEQYF. In DNA form, the CDR3 reads TGTGCCAGCAGGGAAGCGGGAGGGAGCTCCTACGAGCAGTACTTC.

The sample holds many counts of this clonotype. The V call is TRBV30, the J call TRBJ1-2; 8 bases are shared with TRBD1. Trimming took 0 bases from V and 2 from J; bases not matched to a gene: 8. The CDR3 loop spans 16 amino acids. Germline CDR1 and CDR2: GTSNPN and SVGIG (reference sequence). Here the CDR3 DNA reads TGTGCCTGGAGTGTATTGAAGGACAGGGACAACTATGGCTACACCTTC. It encodes CAWSVLKDRDNYGYTF.

Ten or more counts support this clonotype. The chain couples TRBV9 to TRBJ1-1, with a weak D call TRBD1 (5 bases). This CDR3 is 15 amino acids long. CDR1 is SGDLS and CDR2 is YYNGEE in the germline V gene. Trimming removed 0 bases from V and 1 base from J, with 10 bases in between. CDR3 amino acids: CASSVAPGKNTEAFF. In DNA form, the CDR3 reads TGTGCCAGCAGCGTAGCTCCAGGGAAGAACACTGAAGCTTTCTTT.

This clonotype was detected a few times. One end of the junction varies from germline; a read error may be responsible. This chain links TRBV27 with TRBJ2-7; the match to TRBD2 covers 8 bases. From germline, CDR1 is MNHEY and CDR2 SMNVEV (reference sequence). This CDR3 is 15 amino acids long. Written as DNA, the CDR3 is TGTGCCAGCAGTTTGGGGGTACTAGGAGCGGGAGAGCAGTCCTTC. It encodes CASSLGVLGAGEQSF.

This clonotype was detected many times. This chain connects TRBV3-1 to TRBJ2-7; 7 bases match TRBD2. The CDR3 runs to 14 residues. CDR1 LGHDT and CDR2 YNNKEL come from the germline V gene (reference sequence). The J segment lost 2 bases and the V segment lost 0 bases, leaving 1 base of the junction unmatched. CDR3 amino acids: CASSQEGTTYEQYF. For the CDR3, the DNA is TGTGCCAGCAGCCAAGAAGGGACTACCTACGAGCAGTACTTC.

In this sample, this clonotype turned up many times. V is TRBV24-1 and J is TRBJ2-5; 10 bases are a match to TRBD2. Trimming took 0 bases from V and 5 from J; bases not matched to a gene: 8. This CDR3 contains 17 residues. Germline CDR1 KGHDR, CDR2 SFDVKD. The CDR3 region has the DNA TGTGCCACCAGTGATTTGCCGCTAGCGGGAGATAGTGAGACCCAGTACTTC. Translation: CATSDLPLAGDSETQYF.

This clonotype has at least ten counts. The chain is built from TRBV20-1 and TRBJ2-7; 9 bases are a match to TRBD2. The V gene's germline CDR1 is DFQATT and CDR2 SNEGSKA (reference sequence). This CDR3 contains 15 residues. Unmatched junction bases numbered 8, after V lost 2 bases and J lost 3 bases. CDR3 in DNA: TGCAGTGCTAGATCGACTAGCGGAAAGTTCTACGAGCAGTACTTC. It translates to CSARSTSGKFYEQYF.

This clonotype is a singleton in its sample. The J gene is TRBJ2-7, the V gene TRBV28; a possible D gene is TRBD1 (6 bases). Trimming removed 3 bases at V and 2 bases at J, with 17 bases between. The germline gives CDR1 MDHEN, CDR2 SYDVKM. CDR3 length equals 16 residues. The CDR3 bases are TGTGCCAGCAGTTTCACCCCGGACAGAATGGCCTACGAGCAGTACTTC. Translating it yields CASSFTPDRMAYEQYF.